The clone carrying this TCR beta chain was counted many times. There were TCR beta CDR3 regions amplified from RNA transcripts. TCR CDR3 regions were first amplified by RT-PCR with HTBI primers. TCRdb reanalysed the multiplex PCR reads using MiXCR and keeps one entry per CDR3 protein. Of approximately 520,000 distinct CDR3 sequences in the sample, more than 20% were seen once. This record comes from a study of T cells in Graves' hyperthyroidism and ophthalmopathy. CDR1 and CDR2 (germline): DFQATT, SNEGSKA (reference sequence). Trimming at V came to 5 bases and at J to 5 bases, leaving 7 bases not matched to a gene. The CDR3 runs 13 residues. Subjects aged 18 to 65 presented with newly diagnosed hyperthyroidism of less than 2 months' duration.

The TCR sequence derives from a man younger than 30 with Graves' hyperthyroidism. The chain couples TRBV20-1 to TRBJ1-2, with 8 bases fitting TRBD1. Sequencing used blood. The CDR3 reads CSAEGHRGYGYTF. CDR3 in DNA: TGCAGTGCTGAGGGTCACAGGGGGTATGGCTACACCTTC.